The 14 T cell receptor beta chains reported below all come from one sample, sequenced in a study of cytomegalovirus exposure and HLA in healthy donors. Assay: immunoSEQ multiplex PCR; the TCRdb copy retains only in-frame clones and omits some. The repertoire has 300,000 to 350,000 clones, over 75% of them found once; the top ten carry more than 0.95%. Sample: PBMCs. The receptors were gathered from a man aged 30-40 years in good health and CMV-seronegative.

The chain carries TRBV6-1 and TRBJ1-2, with no clear D. Trimming left V 3 bases short and J 8 bases short, with 13 bases between. Germline V gives CDR1 MNHNS, CDR2 SASEGT. The CDR3 loop spans 13 amino acids. CDR3 region: CASSDQAHTGYTF. The CDR3 DNA follows: TGTGCCAGCAGTGACCAAGCCCATACCGGCTACACCTTC.

The chain is built from TRBV11-2 and TRBJ1-4; D not certain. This CDR3 comprises 15 residues. Germline V CDR1 and CDR2: SGHAT, FQNNGV. Trimming stripped 1 base from V and 8 bases from J, with 14 bases between. The CDR3 DNA sequence: TGTGCCAGCAGCTTAGGTCCCGGGATGGAGGAAAAACTGTTTTTT. Translating it yields CASSLGPGMEEKLFF.

The rearrangement uses TRBV4-3 and TRBJ1-2; the D is unclear. V was cut by 0 bases and J by 0 bases, with 8 bases left in between. The length of the CDR3 is 15 residues. The germline gives CDR1 LGHNA, CDR2 YSLEER. CDR3 in DNA: TGCGCCAGCAGCCAAGAGGGCCACCCTAACTATGGCTACACCTTC. Its translation is CASSQEGHPNYGYTF.

This clone appeared a single time. The V call is TRBV12-5, the J call TRBJ1-3; perhaps TRBD1 as D (5 bases). The CDR3 loop spans 17 amino acids. Trimming removed 0 bases from V and 4 bases from J, with 16 bases in between. Per the germline V gene, CDR1 is LGHNT and CDR2 is FRNRAP. For the CDR3, the DNA is TGTGCTAGTGGTTTGGTACGGCGGGGGGTATACGGAAACACCATATATTTT. It encodes CASGLVRRGVYGNTIYF.

The V call is TRBV7-9, the J call TRBJ2-7; 10 positions agree with TRBD1. After removal of 5 bases from V and 0 bases from J, the junction contained 13 bases not matched to a gene. The CDR3 length is 18 residues. Germline-derived CDR1 and CDR2 are SEHNR and FQNEAQ (reference sequence). The DNA of the CDR3 is TGTGCCAGCAGCGCAAAACCCCCGGGACAGGGGACCTCCTACGAGCAGTACTTC. Translated: CASSAKPPGQGTSYEQYF.

This chain connects TRBV6-1 to TRBJ2-5; D remains ambiguous. V lost 6 bases and J 7 bases, leaving 18 bases between the germline ends. Germline CDR1 MNHNS, CDR2 SASEGT. CDR3 length: 14 residues. The CDR3 is CASSPGYYPGTQYF. CDR3 DNA sequence: TGTGCCAGCAGCCCGGGTTATTATCCTGGGACCCAGTACTTC.

The V call is TRBV7-9, the J call TRBJ1-5; 7 bases match TRBD1. The trim removed 4 bases at V and 4 bases at J, leaving 10 bases unmatched. Germline CDR1 SEHNR, CDR2 FQNEAQ (reference sequence). The CDR3 runs 16 residues. The CDR3 DNA reads TGTGCCAGCAGCTCCCCGGGGTGGACAGGAAATCAGCCCCAGCATTTT. Its protein product is CASSSPGWTGNQPQHF.

Notes on this clone: This sample includes further DNA sequences coding for the same CDR3. The chain employs TRBV18 and TRBJ2-3; TRBD2 might be the D (6 bases). In germline, CDR1 is KGHSH, CDR2 LQKENI. The V end was cut by 3 bases, the J end by 3 bases, with 16 bases between. CDR3 length: 16 residues. CDR3 loop: CASSPVGGTGTDTQYF. CDR3 coding DNA: TGTGCCAGCTCACCCGTCGGGGGTACGGGAACAGATACGCAGTATTTT.

This clone was picked up one time. The chain carries TRBV2 and TRBJ2-2, with TRBD1 matching over 7 bases. The germline gives CDR1 SNHLY, CDR2 FYNNEI. V lost 6 bases to trimming and J lost 5 bases; unmatched junction nucleotides: 6. The CDR3 extends over 14 amino acids. For the CDR3, the DNA is TGTGCCAGCAGGAGAGACAGGGCGACCGGGGAGCTGTTTTTT. It encodes CASRRDRATGELFF.

The chain is built from TRBV7-7 and TRBJ2-5; a weak D match, TRBD2 (5 bases). The germline gives CDR1 SSHAT, CDR2 FNYEAQ (reference sequence). The CDR3 extends over 13 amino acids. V dropped 3 bases and J dropped 4 bases, with 9 bases sitting between them. The CDR3 nucleotides read TGTGCCAGCAGCTTGTTTGGAGGAGAGACCCAGTACTTC. Translating it yields CASSLFGGETQYF.

The CDR3 here is CASSYGGSNEQYF. CDR3 nucleotides: TGTGCCAGCAGTTACGGCGGTAGTAACGAGCAGTACTTC. The rearrangement links TRBV6-6 to TRBJ2-7; no firm D call. Trimming cost V 2 bases and J 5 bases, with 10 bases left between them. Germline V lookup: CDR1 MNHNY, CDR2 SVGAGI (reference sequence). CDR3 length: 13 residues.

The chain carries TRBV9 and TRBJ1-6, with 11 positions matching TRBD1. CDR3 length equals 17 residues. Germline V gives CDR1 SGDLS, CDR2 YYNGEE. The J segment lost 11 bases and the V segment lost 4 bases, leaving 14 bases of the junction unmatched. The CDR3 here is CASSSRPWTGGVPPLHF. CDR3 nucleotide sequence: TGTGCCAGCAGCTCCCGGCCCTGGACAGGGGGCGTTCCACCCCTCCACTTT. The whole variable domain, remainder taken from reference TRBV9 and TRBJ1-6, is DSGVTQTPKHLITATGQRVTLRCSPRSGDLSVYWYQQSLDQGLQFLIQYYNGEERAKGNILERFSAQQFPDLHSELNLSSLELGDSALYFCASSSRPWTGGVPPLHFGNGTRLTVT.

To note about this clone: Distinct nucleotide sequences in the sample also encode this CDR3. V and J are TRBV7-2 and TRBJ2-7; 10 positions match TRBD2. Germline V gene lookup returns CDR1 SGHTA and CDR2 FQGNSA. The CDR3 loop spans 15 amino acids. Trimming at V came to 5 bases and at J to 3 bases, leaving 7 bases not matched to a gene. CDR3 DNA sequence: TGTGCCAGCAGCCTCGGTTTAGCGGGGGGCTACGAGCAGTACTTC. Protein sequence: CASSLGLAGGYEQYF.

The chain is built from TRBV10-3 and TRBJ2-3, with a tentative D call TRBD1 (6 bases). CDR3 size: 14 residues. The V end lost 5 bases, the J end lost 1 base, and 10 bases lay between the germline ends. CDR1 is ENHRY and CDR2 is SYGVKD in the germline V gene. DNA for the CDR3: TGTGCCATCAGTTTGGGGGCTGGCACAGATACGCAGTATTTT. Translation gives CAISLGAGTDTQYF.